A single sample gave rise to the 27 T cell receptor beta chains below, sequenced in a study of cytomegalovirus exposure and HLA in healthy donors. Assay: immunoSEQ multiplex PCR; the TCRdb copy retains only in-frame clones and omits some. The sample records 45,000 to 65,000 clones, around nine tenths being singletons. The specimen sequenced was PBMCs. All receptors come from a woman between 18 and 29 years old in good health and CMV-seropositive.

This chain connects TRBV19 to TRBJ2-3; TRBD1 agrees at 7 bases. The trim removed 5 bases at V and 5 bases at J, leaving 13 bases unmatched. CDR1 and CDR2 (germline): LNHDA, SQIVND (reference sequence). The CDR3 spans 16 residues. Here the CDR3 reads CASSQRQGNRGDTQYF. Here the CDR3 DNA reads TGTGCCAGTAGTCAAAGACAGGGTAATCGGGGAGATACGCAGTATTTT. The full variable domain, in which reference TRBV19 and TRBJ2-3 provide the parts outside the CDR3, is DGGITQSPKYLFRKEGQNVTLSCEQNLNHDAMYWYRQDPGQGLRLIYYSQIVNDFQKGDIAEGYSVSREKKESFPLTVTSAQKNPTAFYLCASSQRQGNRGDTQYFGPGTRLTVL.

The chain links TRBV4-3 to TRBJ2-2, with unresolved D. The V gene lost 0 bases and the J gene lost 2 bases, with 7 bases spanning the gap. In germline, CDR1 is LGHNA, CDR2 YSLEER. The CDR3 extends over 15 amino acids. CDR3 nucleotides: TGCGCCAGCAGCCAAGAGGGCCCAAACACCGGGGAGCTGTTTTTT. Translated: CASSQEGPNTGELFF.

CDR3 nucleotides: TGTGCCAGCAGCCCCAGGGAGGGAGAGCGCGAGCAGTACTTC. It codes for CASSPREGEREQYF. The V call is TRBV7-2, the J call TRBJ2-7, with 7 bases identical to TRBD2. This CDR3 spans 14 amino acids. V dropped 5 bases and J dropped 6; count of bases not matched to a gene: 10. Germline V gene sequence: CDR1 SGHTA, CDR2 FQGNSA. Full variable domain (rest looked up from reference TRBV7-2 and TRBJ2-7): GAGVSQSPSNKVTEKGKDVELRCDPISGHTALYWYRQSLGQGLEFLIYFQGNSAPDKSGLPSDRFSAERTGGSVSTLTIQRTQQEDSAVYLCASSPREGEREQYFGPGTRLTVT.

The chain couples TRBV21-1 to TRBJ2-7; the table's D call, TRBD1, has no DNA check behind it. TRBV21-1 is noted as a pseudogene. This CDR3 region has 17 residues. The CDR3 spells CASSKRRRQGSSYEQYF. CDR3 bases: TGTGCCAGCAGCAAAAGGCGCCGACAGGGTTCTTCCTACGAGCAGTACTTC.

The V call is TRBV19, the J call TRBJ1-2; D is uncertain. The V and J ends lost 6 bases and 0 bases respectively, with 5 bases between them. The CDR3 spans 12 residues. Germline V gene lookup returns CDR1 LNHDA and CDR2 SQIVND (reference sequence). CDR3: CASSPANYGYTF. In nucleotides, the CDR3 is TGTGCCAGTAGCCCTGCTAACTATGGCTACACCTTC. The full variable domain, rest sourced from reference TRBV19 and TRBJ1-2, is DGGITQSPKYLFRKEGQNVTLSCEQNLNHDAMYWYRQDPGQGLRLIYYSQIVNDFQKGDIAEGYSVSREKKESFPLTVTSAQKNPTAFYLCASSPANYGYTFGSGTRLTVV.

The chain employs TRBV2 and TRBJ2-1; possibly TRBD2 for D (5 bases). V was clipped by 2 bases and J by 1 base, with 9 bases between them. Germline CDR1 SNHLY, CDR2 FYNNEI. This CDR3 is 15 amino acids long. The CDR3: CASSERGGSYNEQFF. CDR3 nucleotides: TGTGCCAGCAGTGAACGGGGTGGATCCTACAATGAGCAGTTCTTC.

V and J are TRBV21-1 and TRBJ1-1; TRBD1, as called in the table, went unchecked against the DNA. TRBV21-1 counts as a pseudogene. CDR3 length equals 15 residues. The CDR3 loop reads CASSTRDRTNTEAFF. The CDR3 coding sequence is TGTGCCAGCAGTACCAGGGACAGGACGAACACTGAAGCTTTCTTT.

In DNA form, the CDR3 reads TGTGCCATCAGTGAGTCTAGAGCGCACTATGGCTACACCTTC. This codes for CAISESRAHYGYTF. The chain employs TRBV10-3 and TRBJ1-2; D not resolved. The length of the CDR3 is 14 residues. Trimming took 0 bases from V and 3 from J, leaving 8 bases between them. Germline CDR1 is ENHRY and CDR2 is SYGVKD.

The table lists this clone with a count of one. The rearrangement uses TRBV5-1 and TRBJ1-1, with 9 bases fitting TRBD1. Germline-derived CDR1 and CDR2 are SGHRS and YFSETQ. The CDR3 covers 14 residues. The V and J ends lost 4 bases and 4 bases, in that order; junction bases with no gene match: 5. This CDR3 is CASSGDRDVTEAFF. CDR3 sequence (DNA): TGCGCCAGCAGCGGGGACAGGGACGTCACTGAAGCTTTCTTT.

J is TRBJ1-1 and V is TRBV7-9, with D possibly being TRBD1 (6 bases). The V gene's germline CDR1 is SEHNR and CDR2 FQNEAQ (reference sequence). CDR3 length equals 19 residues. V lost 2 bases and J lost 0, with 22 bases in between. CDR3 in DNA: TGTGCCAGCAGCTTAACCTACAGGGAAACCCTCCCAATGAACACTGAAGCTTTCTTT. Residues: CASSLTYRETLPMNTEAFF.

This clone came up a few times. The chain combines TRBV28 with TRBJ2-1; 9 nucleotides agree with TRBD2. This CDR3 region has 14 residues. The germline V gene encodes CDR1 MDHEN and CDR2 SYDVKM. After removal of 5 bases from V and 6 bases from J, the junction contained 5 bases not matched to a gene. The DNA for the CDR3 is TGTGCCAGCAGTCACGCGGGGGGGCTCAATGAGCAGTTCTTC. Amino acids: CASSHAGGLNEQFF.

The V call is TRBV28, the J call TRBJ2-2; 9 bases are a match to TRBD2. V lost 2 bases, J lost 3 bases, and 1 base stayed unmatched. CDR3 size: 15 residues. Germline CDR1 and CDR2: MDHEN and SYDVKM. The CDR3 reads CASSLAGGHTGELFF. The CDR3 DNA reads TGTGCCAGCAGTTTAGCGGGGGGGCACACCGGGGAGCTGTTTTTT.

The CDR3 coding sequence is TGTGCCAGCAGCGTACTAGGTACCGGGGAGCTGTTTTTT. Translating it yields CASSVLGTGELFF. This chain connects TRBV9 to TRBJ2-2; D uncertain. Germline loops: CDR1 SGDLS, CDR2 YYNGEE. The CDR3 has 13 residues. V lost 1 base and J lost 5, with 6 bases in between.

This chain connects TRBV27 to TRBJ1-5, with 9 positions matching TRBD1. The germline gives CDR1 MNHEY, CDR2 SMNVEV (reference sequence). The length of the CDR3 is 17 residues. Trimming cost V 4 bases and J 4 bases; bases outside gene matches: 11. The CDR3 loop is CASSSSIRDRANQPQHF. Written as DNA, the CDR3 is TGTGCCAGCAGTTCAAGTATCCGGGACAGGGCTAATCAGCCCCAGCATTTT.

The chain uses TRBV5-1 and TRBJ2-1; D call uncertain. The CDR3 length is 15 residues. CDR1 and CDR2 from the germline V gene are SGHRS and YFSETQ. Trimming removed 1 base from V and 1 base from J, with 9 bases in between. CDR3 nucleotide sequence: TGCGCCAGCAGCTTGCCAGGTCTTTCCTACAATGAGCAGTTCTTC. Translation gives CASSLPGLSYNEQFF. The full variable domain, in which reference TRBV5-1 and TRBJ2-1 provide the parts outside the CDR3, is KAGVTQTPRYLIKTRGQQVTLSCSPISGHRSVSWYQQTPGQGLQFLFEYFSETQRNKGNFPGRFSGRQFSNSRSEMNVSTLELGDSALYLCASSLPGLSYNEQFFGPGTRLTVL.

This chain joins TRBV5-4 and TRBJ2-5; the match to TRBD2 covers 10 bases. The J call may be mistaken, given a closer DNA end match to TRBJ2-7. The CDR3 is 15 amino acids. The germline V gene encodes CDR1 SGHNT and CDR2 YYREEE (reference sequence). The CDR3 reads CASSRRGTSDNEQYF. CDR3 bases: TGTGCCAGCAGCCGGAGGGGGACTAGCGATAACGAGCAGTACTTC.

The chain links TRBV7-9 to TRBJ1-4, with D hard to call. The CDR3 is made up of 14 amino acids. CDR1 is SEHNR, CDR2 FQNEAQ, per germline (reference sequence). Deletions cut 2 bases from V and 14 bases from J, with 18 bases between. CDR3 region: CASSLPENVGVLFF. In nucleotides, the CDR3 is TGTGCCAGCAGCTTACCGGAGAATGTTGGTGTTCTGTTTTTT.

The chain couples TRBV6-5 to TRBJ1-2; 7 nucleotides align to TRBD1. This CDR3 is 14 amino acids long. J was trimmed by 3 bases and V by 2 bases; bases with no gene match: 3. Germline V CDR1 and CDR2: MNHEY, SVGAGI. This CDR3 reads CASSYGGTDYGYTF. The CDR3 region has the DNA TGTGCCAGCAGTTACGGGGGGACAGACTATGGCTACACCTTC.

The chain is built from TRBV10-1 and TRBJ2-3, with 16 bases lining up with TRBD2. This CDR3 has 19 residues. CDR1 and CDR2 from the germline V gene are WNHNN and SYGVQD (reference sequence). J gave up 2 bases and V 6 bases, and 11 bases lay outside the gene matches. The CDR3 loop reads CASSAGTSGGAKITDTQYF. The CDR3 DNA follows: TGCGCCAGCAGCGCCGGGACTAGCGGGGGGGCCAAGATCACAGATACGCAGTATTTT.

V usage is TRBV9 and J usage is TRBJ1-3; D possibly corresponds to TRBD1 (6 bases). The CDR3 is 17 residues long. Germline values: CDR1 SGDLS, CDR2 YYNGEE. V dropped 2 bases and J dropped 1 base, with 16 bases sitting between them. CDR3 residues: CASSVNRELTSGNTIYF. In DNA, the CDR3 is TGTGCCAGCAGCGTTAACAGGGAGCTGACTTCTGGAAACACCATATATTTT.

This clone came up once. This chain connects TRBV7-9 to TRBJ2-3; 13 positions agree with TRBD2. Germline V gives CDR1 SEHNR, CDR2 FQNEAQ (reference sequence). Germline trimming cut 3 bases from V and 2 bases from J; bases unmatched to any gene: 2. CDR3 length: 16 amino acids. CDR3 in amino acids: CASSLGTSGTTDTQYF. The CDR3 DNA sequence: TGTGCCAGCAGCTTGGGGACTAGCGGGACCACAGATACGCAGTATTTT.

The rearrangement uses TRBV6-1 and TRBJ2-2; TRBD1 might be the D (7 bases). The CDR3 loop spans 15 amino acids. Trimming removed 1 base from V and 8 bases from J, with 14 bases in between. Germline loops: CDR1 MNHNS, CDR2 SASEGT. The chain's CDR3 is CASSEGAGGSGELFF. The CDR3 bases are TGTGCCAGCAGTGAAGGAGCAGGGGGGAGTGGGGAGCTGTTTTTT.

This rearrangement joins TRBV5-1 to TRBJ1-1; D is possibly TRBD1 (6 bases). The CDR3 consists of 15 residues. V lost 6 bases and J 5 bases, leaving 20 bases between the germline ends. CDR1 SGHRS and CDR2 YFSETQ come from the germline V gene. CDR3 nucleotide sequence: TGCGCCAGCACCGAACAGGGCCTCGGCGGAACTGAAGCTTTCTTT. This codes for CASTEQGLGGTEAFF.

The chain recombines TRBV5-1 with TRBJ1-1, with 9 bases matching TRBD1. The CDR3 covers 14 residues. With 4 bases clipped from V and 5 bases from J, the junction kept 6 bases outside the gene matches. The germline gives CDR1 SGHRS, CDR2 YFSETQ. This CDR3 reads CASSIGTGWTEAFF. The DNA for the CDR3 is TGCGCCAGCAGCATCGGGACAGGGTGGACTGAAGCTTTCTTT.

The chain combines TRBV28 with TRBJ1-2; 10 positions match TRBD1. CDR1 is MDHEN and CDR2 is SYDVKM in the germline V gene. The CDR3 runs to 14 residues. V lost 5 bases to trimming and J lost 4 bases; unmatched junction nucleotides: 4. Written as DNA, the CDR3 is TGTGCCAGCAGTCCAAGGACAGGGGGCTATGGCTACACCTTC. Its protein product is CASSPRTGGYGYTF.

The table lists this clone with a count of one. This chain links TRBV29-1 with TRBJ1-4; no definite D call. This CDR3 has 13 residues. Germline CDR1 is SQVTM and CDR2 is ANQGSEA. Trimming removed 1 base from V and 7 bases from J, with 10 bases in between. CDR3 nucleotide sequence: TGCAGCGTTGAAGTGGGGAGAGGTGAAAAACTGTTTTTT. This sequence encodes CSVEVGRGEKLFF.

CDR3 sequence (DNA): TGTGCCAGCAGCCAAGTATCATGGGCTAGCGGGGGGACCCTGATAAATGAGCAGTTCTTC. Its protein is CASSQVSWASGGTLINEQFF. The chain links TRBV14 to TRBJ2-1; 11 positions match TRBD2. Germline values: CDR1 SGHDN, CDR2 FVKESK. The ends lost 1 base at V and 7 bases at J; junction bases unmatched: 18. This CDR3 contains 20 residues.